The present T cell receptor (beta chain) was sequenced within a study of cytomegalovirus exposure and HLA in healthy donors (dated by TCRdb to between 2016 and 2019). Study-wide context: According to an earlier analysis of a few hundred of the donors, about 180 million T cells yielded 100 million or so unique TCR beta sequences and about 280 Gb of sequence data. About 320 gigabases of sequencing data and approximately 85 million unique TCR sequences were included in an early release covering around 600 HLA-typed donors. The genetic ancestry cluster associated with self-reported Caucasian donors included approximately 85% of the roughly 390 genotyped donors. The aim of the study was to test whether cataloging public T cell receptors could identify signatures of past pathogen exposure. The T cell repertoires of around 670 subjects were profiled by immunosequencing and related to cytomegalovirus serostatus. A separate validation cohort of about 110 different subjects was used in addition to the 666-subject first cohort. The study combined high-throughput TCR immunosequencing, statistical association of individual TCRs with disease status, and machine learning to predict cytomegalovirus infection status. To study patterns of TCR occurrence, a later analysis re-analyzed previously published TCR beta repertoires from 650 to 750 donors and added high-resolution HLA genotyping. Rather than using new phenotypic data, the later analysis identified candidate immune exposures from TCR beta sequences and from how often those sequences occurred across donors. An earlier analysis of some 600 of the donors applied high-throughput TCR beta sequencing to assess whether each TCR beta V gene segment acted as functional or pseudogenic. Alongside the repertoire data, information on donor age, sex, ethnicity and CMV serostatus was compiled. Genome-wide SNP genotypes for about three fifths of the roughly 700 donors were used in a later genetic analysis, which treated that subset as a discovery cohort. All discovery cohort repertoires had been generated on a single sequencing platform. HLA typing included class I and class II loci at four-digit resolution. The number of typed donors differed by locus: roughly 620-630 for A, B, C, DRB1 and DQB1; roughly 510 for DQA1; approximately 600 for DPA1; and around 490 for DPB1. A few DR-DQ haplotypes were handled as single units for association and clustering because linkage in the cohort was strong. On average, over 200,000 unique TCR beta nucleotide sequences were sequenced per donor among more than 350 genotyped donors of the cohort, with about 19% of those sequences being non-productive.

The cohort comprised several hundred healthy bone marrow donors. Cohort members were all nominally healthy when sampled, although unrecorded immune exposures were likely present. The donor tested CMV seronegative and was one of the 352 seronegative cohort members. A peripheral blood sample was collected from each donor, and TCR beta sequencing was performed on peripheral blood mononuclear cells. The Qiagen DNeasy Blood Extraction Kit was used to extract genomic DNA from the blood cell samples. On this clone itself: Its antigen is currently not known. Base qualities are not provided; no much larger clone lies one nucleotide away.

What the study reported, not specific to this receptor: In a later analysis, TCR association rates were found to vary across HLA loci, with the most associated TCRs seen for DRB1 alleles and the fewest for HLA-C alleles. The study listed 150 to 200 TCR beta chains as associated with cytomegalovirus. Because HLA typing was unavailable for some donors at each locus, only the typed subset was used in association tests. Some IMGT-functional V segments, including TRBV6-2 and TRBV6-3, could not be told apart with the 87-base-pair reads, so those segments were excluded. A cluster of highly shared sequence variants was judged likely to represent a technical artifact of the sequencing pipeline. A later analysis associated approximately 17,000 TCR beta sequences with specific HLA alleles at a false discovery rate of 0.05. Strong co-occurrence of HLA alleles, especially DR and DQ, made assigning TCR associations to individual alleles difficult. The authors suggested that the approach could potentially be generalized to other disease states and immunological phenotypes. Most CMV-associated TCR beta chains appeared to be HLA-restricted in a later analysis, and the HLA associations seemed to be driven largely by CMV exposure. The cohort was sequenced for TCR beta chains only, and without alpha or paired-chain data the features that could be detected were limited. According to a later genetic analysis, donors in an Asian-associated ancestry cluster had fewer N-insertions in productive TCRs than the roughly 700-donor mean. Because counts were too low, approximately 15 rarely observed V segments, including chromosome 9 orphons, were excluded from the earlier analysis of 587 of the donors. In an earlier analysis of approximately 590 of the donors, most TCR beta V segments appeared in productive rearrangements about 87% or about 30% of the time, broadly matching IMGT annotations. Immune exposure information for the cohort was limited to CMV serostatus. Several of the top co-occurrence clusters appeared to be linked to parvovirus B19, influenza, CMV and Epstein-Barr virus, according to a later analysis. An association between a missense DCLRE1C variant and V-gene and J-gene trimming of TCR beta chains was found in a later genetic analysis and replicated in an independent cohort. Compared with equally common non-associated chains, HLA-associated TCR beta chains in a later analysis were more clonally expanded and had lower generation probabilities. In vitro tests confirmed that three of the cytomegalovirus-associated TCR beta chains recognize cytomegalovirus antigens. The presence/absence analyses assumed that sequencing depth was roughly uniform across donors, and that assumption may not be true. The classifier was reported to diagnose cytomegalovirus status with high specificity and sensitivity in both the original and validation cohorts. Linkage disequilibrium might explain the correlated functional status among segregating V segments, but an unknown experimental factor could not be ruled out. A further reported finding was that TCR beta sequences accurately predicted the HLA-A and HLA-B alleles for most subjects in the first cohort. Most TCR sequences were observed very rarely across donors, whereas some public TCRs were present in many individuals.

Including cysteine and phenylalanine, the CDR3 has 15 amino acids. Just CDR3 DNA is preserved here, 45 bases in frame from base 1. As encoded in the germline V gene, CDR1 is SNHLY while CDR2 is FYNNEI. The V end gives up 2 bases and the J end 6 bases, leaving 9 bases in the junction not matched to a gene. Library preparation employed the immunoSEQ multiplex PCR assay. The multiplex PCR relied on a mix of 60 forward primers for TCR Vbeta segments and 13 reverse primers for TCR Jbeta segments. The CDR3 region of rearranged TCR beta genes was amplified from genomic DNA with a multiplex PCR assay. The amplified TCR beta libraries were sequenced on the Illumina HiSeq System as 87-base-pair reads. In the authors' own workflow: In a later analysis, about 80 million unique TCR beta chains were counted across the roughly 610 repertoires, and some 10 million of these chains were shared by at least two donors. Raw reads were error-corrected and collapsed into unique sequences by a nearest-neighbor algorithm in which closely related sequences were merged to remove PCR and sequencing errors. V, D and J gene segments were assigned by aligning CDR3 sequences to IMGT reference sequences. For a sequence to be retained, a match of at least six nucleotides to both a V gene segment and a J gene segment was required. Rearrangements were called productive when the CDR3 lacked stop codons and stayed in frame with V and J; all others were non-productive. CDR3 was defined according to IMGT convention as the region running from the second conserved V-encoded cysteine to the conserved J-encoded phenylalanine. Sequences without an unambiguous match to a single V gene segment were excluded from the earlier analysis of about 600 of the donors. In an earlier analysis of roughly 600 of the donors, a V segment was called functional when productive rearrangements were above 56.7%, and segregating when the standard deviation between donors exceeded 5%. A statistical classification framework was built to diagnose cytomegalovirus status from the catalog of TCR beta chain sequences. In a later analysis, V and J genes were assigned by comparing TCR nucleotide sequences against IMGT/GENE-DB human TR gene sequences. Using the TCRdist pipeline, a later analysis assigned CDR3 sequences along with most-parsimonious VDJ recombination scenarios. A later analysis defined each TCR beta chain by its CDR3 amino acid sequence plus V-gene family, and excluded reads lacking a unique V-gene family. To address suspected cross-contamination and a sequencing artifact, a later analysis removed a few hundred highly shared, low-generation-probability nucleotide sequences. For each public chain, a later analysis derived a clonal expansion index from normalized ranks of inferred template counts within each repertoire. Generation probabilities in a later analysis came from a VDJ recombination model fitted to out-of-frame rearrangements, and those results were checked against IGoR. Hypergeometric tests were used in a later analysis to score TCR-TCR, TCR-HLA and TCR-CMV co-occurrence, with a repertoire-size bias correction applied to the TCR pairs. A later analysis estimated false discovery rates by permuting HLA or CMV assignments 20 times. In a later analysis, co-occurring TCRs were grouped with DBSCAN, and TCRdist sequence similarity was added when clustering was performed within HLA-allele-positive subsets. Co-occurrence clustering excluded repertoires with fewer than 30,000 or more than 120,000 public chains, plus five with anomalous nucleotide sharing. What TCRdb holds here is the immuneACCESS table cut down to in-frame rearrangements. Part of the clones is not present; checked against another copy, under half of the missing clones reflect an unresolved V gene, and the others are unexplained. Clone size and V and J calls were adopted from that table, with D and trimming inferred from the DNA. The sample data list about 190,000 clones, and 84% of these were observed just once. In total, the top ten clones hold approximately 0.26% of the sample.

This TCR was recovered from a boy aged 5-17 years in good health and CMV-seronegative. The V and J segments used are TRBV2 and TRBJ1-1; TRBD1 aligns with 7 central bases. The source material was PBMCs. CDR3 sequence: CASSEMGGRGPEAFF. The DNA sequence is as follows: TGTGCCAGCAGTGAAATGGGCGGGAGGGGGCCTGAAGCTTTCTTT.